The T cell receptor (beta chain) under discussion was sequenced for a study of vaccination and CD4 T cells after COVID-19. About the study: Cells were stimulated with overlapping spike peptides from SARS-CoV-2, HCoV-NL63, HCoV-OC43 and HCoV-229E.

Study-level results: Reactive clonotype counts went from median roughly 19 after infection to a few dozen after vaccination, nonsignificantly.

Treatment given: roughly 10-day PBMC culture with coronavirus spike peptide pools or control peptides (ViraFEST assay). Following a culture period (approximately 9 days), negative selection was used to isolate CD4+ T cells. Researchers used the Oncomine TCR Beta short-read assay to sequence DNA from cultured CD4+ T cells. MiXCR, run by TCRdb on the PCR reads, gives a single entry per CDR3 protein. This sample has 8,000 to 10,000 distinct CDR3 sequences, with 40% to 60% found just once. Notes on this clonotype: Its target is not known.

The trim removed 6 bases at V and 14 bases at J, leaving 10 bases unmatched. CDR1 is MNHNS and CDR2 is SASEGT in the germline V gene. This CDR3 has 14 residues. Sequenced material: CD4+ T cells from blood, cultured in vitro. The rearrangement links TRBV6-1 to TRBJ1-6; 10 bases map to TRBD1. The TCR originated in a human donor who had recovered from COVID-19. The CDR3 reads CASRRGQGRMSLHF. CDR3 sequence (DNA): TGTGCCAGCAGGCGGGGACAGGGGCGAATGTCCCTCCACTTT.